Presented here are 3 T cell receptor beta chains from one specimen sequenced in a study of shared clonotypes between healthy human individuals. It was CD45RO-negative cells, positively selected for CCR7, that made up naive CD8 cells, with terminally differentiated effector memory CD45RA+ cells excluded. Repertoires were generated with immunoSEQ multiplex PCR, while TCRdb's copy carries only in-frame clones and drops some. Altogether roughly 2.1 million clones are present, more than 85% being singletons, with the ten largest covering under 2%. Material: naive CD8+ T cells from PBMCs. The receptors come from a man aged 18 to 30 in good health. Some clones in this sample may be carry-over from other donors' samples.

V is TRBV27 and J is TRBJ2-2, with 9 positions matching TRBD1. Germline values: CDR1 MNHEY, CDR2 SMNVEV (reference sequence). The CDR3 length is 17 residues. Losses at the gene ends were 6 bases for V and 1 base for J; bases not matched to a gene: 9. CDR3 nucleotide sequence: TGTGCCAGCAGGACGCGAACAGGGGGCTGGAACACCGGGGAGCTGTTTTTT. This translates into CASRTRTGGWNTGELFF.

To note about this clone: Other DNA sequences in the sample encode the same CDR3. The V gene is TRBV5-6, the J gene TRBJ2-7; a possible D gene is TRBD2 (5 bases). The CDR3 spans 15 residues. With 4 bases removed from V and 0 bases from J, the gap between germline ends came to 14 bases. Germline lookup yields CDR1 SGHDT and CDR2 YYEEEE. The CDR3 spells CASSPRTGSSYEQYF. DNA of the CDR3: TGTGCCAGCAGCCCACGGACGGGGAGCTCCTACGAGCAGTACTTC.

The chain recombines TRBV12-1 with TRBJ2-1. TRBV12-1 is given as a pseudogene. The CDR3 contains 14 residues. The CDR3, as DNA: TGTGCCAGCAACGAGCGAGGAGTGGGCAGCGAGCAGTTCTTC. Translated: CASNERGVGSEQFF.